A single T cell receptor (beta chain) is shown here with its context. Its antigen is unidentified. These data belong to a study of T cell clonotyping in hematopoietic cell transplantation. General study findings and limits: Broader posttransplant TCR repertoire diversity was predicted by graft donor and pretransplant recipient Inverse Simpson Index values. After transplant, recipient diversity fell while pathologically expanded clonotypes grew through day 180.

This CDR3 comprises 15 residues. Trimming removed 5 bases from V and 12 bases from J, with 20 bases in between. Germline V gene data show CDR1 as SGHTA and CDR2 as FQGNSA. This table comes from immunoSEQ multiplex PCR, and its TCRdb copy is limited to in-frame clones, with some not included. The table records around 25,000 clones, around 95% of them present only once. This TCR came from a man aged 50-59 years in good health. Some clones in this sample may be carry-over from other donors' samples. The sequenced sample consisted of peripheral blood mononuclear cells. The chain joins TRBV7-2 to TRBJ1-6; D is unclear. CDR3: CASSPPGLRFEPLHF. CDR3 in DNA: TGTGCCAGCAGCCCGCCGGGTCTCCGGTTTGAACCCCTCCACTTT.